Below are 12 T cell receptor beta chains sequenced from a single sample in a study of T-cell memory formation after mild COVID-19. Using its own MiXCR run on the 5' RACE reads, TCRdb lists one record per CDR3 protein. The table records approximately 260,000 distinct CDR3 sequences, approximately 15% of them present only once. Material for sequencing was PBMCs or a T cell subset sorted from them (not recorded which). These receptors were collected from a man between 18 and 35 years old who had mild COVID-19 (a few samples of this study predate the infection). Cell type and time point are not known.

This clonotype was observed a handful of times. This chain uses TRBV7-9 with TRBJ2-1; D uncertain. Germline CDR1 and CDR2: SEHNR and FQNEAQ (reference sequence). Trimming stripped 2 bases from V and 10 bases from J, with 15 bases between. The CDR3 is made up of 14 amino acids. Here the CDR3 reads CASSLNPDGFEQFF. The CDR3 DNA reads as TGTGCCAGCAGCTTAAACCCTGATGGGTTCGAGCAGTTCTTC.

A few counts support this clonotype. V gene TRBV4-1 combines with J gene TRBJ2-3; no reliable D call. CDR1 is MGHRA, CDR2 YSYEKL, per germline. Trimming removed 1 base at V and 6 bases at J, with 17 bases between. The CDR3 runs to 16 residues. In DNA form, the CDR3 reads TGCGCCAGCAGCCAAGTGAAGTTCTTGAGTCGGGATACGCAGTATTTT. Translating it yields CASSQVKFLSRDTQYF.

The rearrangement joins TRBV5-6 to TRBJ2-7, with a tentative D call TRBD2 (5 bases). Per germline, CDR1 SGHDT and CDR2 YYEEEE. Trimming stripped 6 bases from V and 4 bases from J, with 14 bases between. The CDR3 length is 13 residues. This CDR3 reads CASTVGLTYEQYF. As DNA, the CDR3 is TGTGCCAGCACCGTCGGACTGACGTACGAGCAGTACTTC.

The chain joins TRBV7-2 to TRBJ1-1; D perhaps matches TRBD1 (6 bases). V shed 3 bases and J shed 4 bases, with 24 bases lying between them. Per germline, CDR1 SGHTA and CDR2 FQGNSA. This CDR3 comprises 18 residues. The CDR3 DNA is TGTGCCAGCAGCTTTTATTCCACGCTCGGGGGCTGGAGCACTGAAGCTTTCTTT. It yields the protein CASSFYSTLGGWSTEAFF.

The genes are TRBV7-6 and TRBJ1-1, with 7 bases that match TRBD1. V shed 5 bases, J shed 1 base, and the junction held 4 bases outside the gene matches. Per the germline V gene, CDR1 is SGHVS and CDR2 is FNYEAQ. The CDR3 is made up of 14 amino acids. The chain's CDR3 is CASSVQGKNTEAFF. The CDR3 nucleotides are TGTGCCAGCAGCGTACAGGGGAAGAACACTGAAGCTTTCTTT.

J is TRBJ2-7 and V is TRBV10-3; 9 nucleotides align to TRBD1. The CDR3 sequence is 15 residues long. The junction had 5 bases not matched to a gene; V was cut back by 4 bases and J by 1 base. Per the germline V gene, CDR1 is ENHRY and CDR2 is SYGVKD. The CDR3 region is CAISAGGQGSYEQYF. CDR3 sequence (DNA): TGTGCCATCAGTGCGGGAGGACAGGGGTCCTACGAGCAGTACTTC.

This clonotype was recorded a few times. The chain employs TRBV19 and TRBJ1-5, with 9 positions matching TRBD1. This CDR3 is built from 16 residues. CDR1 LNHDA and CDR2 SQIVND come from the germline V gene (reference sequence). The V and J ends lost 5 bases and 2 bases, in that order; junction bases with no gene match: 7. CDR3 in amino acids: CASSFPRDRGNQPQHF. The DNA of the CDR3 is TGTGCCAGTAGTTTTCCGCGGGACAGGGGCAATCAGCCCCAGCATTTT. The variable domain in full, completed from reference TRBV19 and TRBJ1-5, reads DGGITQSPKYLFRKEGQNVTLSCEQNLNHDAMYWYRQDPGQGLRLIYYSQIVNDFQKGDIAEGYSVSREKKESFPLTVTSAQKNPTAFYLCASSFPRDRGNQPQHFGDGTRLSIL.

This clonotype has just a few counts. The CDR3 loop reads CTIWLNLGYGGNQPQHF. CDR3 DNA sequence: TGCACTATTTGGCTAAATCTAGGGTATGGGGGCAATCAGCCCCAGCATTTT. The rearrangement joins TRBV20-1 to TRBJ1-5, with D hard to call. The germline V gene encodes CDR1 DFQATT and CDR2 SNEGSKA (reference sequence). The CDR3 is made up of 17 amino acids.

This clonotype was seen ten or more times. CDR3 region: CASSPTVTGKLFF. The CDR3 DNA reads as TGTGCCAGCAGCCCGACAGTTACCGGAAAACTGTTTTTT. This chain joins TRBV14 and TRBJ1-4, with a tentative D call TRBD1 (5 bases). Germline-derived CDR1 and CDR2 are SGHDN and FVKESK. With 4 bases removed from V and 10 bases from J, the gap between germline ends came to 13 bases. The CDR3 loop spans 13 amino acids.

The CDR3 region has the DNA TGTGCCAGCAGTCTCGACAACAGGGTAACGGTAGCTTTCTTT. This translates into CASSLDNRVTVAFF. This chain connects TRBV12-3 or TRBV12-4 to TRBJ1-1; perhaps TRBD1 as D (6 bases). The CDR3 length is 14 residues. With 5 bases removed from V and 10 bases from J, the gap between germline ends came to 20 bases.

This clonotype was found a few times. This chain uses TRBV7-8 with TRBJ1-6; TRBD1 might be the D (5 bases). The CDR3 is 14 amino acids. V was clipped by 1 base and J by 13 bases, with 14 bases between them. Germline V gene data show CDR1 as SGHVS and CDR2 as FQNEAQ. This chain's CDR3 is CASSLVGASRPLHF. The CDR3 DNA sequence: TGTGCCAGCAGCTTAGTTGGGGCTAGTCGCCCCCTCCACTTT.

The rearrangement uses TRBV29-1 and TRBJ2-5, with D unclear. The CDR3 extends over 15 amino acids. CDR1 is SQVTM, CDR2 ANQGSEA, per germline. V dropped 3 bases and J dropped 0 bases, with 14 bases sitting between them. CDR3 in amino acids: CSVDDISLYQETQYF. CDR3 in DNA: TGCAGCGTTGACGATATTAGCCTGTACCAAGAGACCCAGTACTTC.